These T cell receptor beta chains were read from a single sample in a study of PD-1 blockade in classical Hodgkin lymphoma. Here immunoSEQ multiplex PCR was the method, and the copy in TCRdb shows in-frame clones only, minus some. The sample includes 98,000 or so clones, 80% to 90% seen only once; the top ten take just under 20%. This sample comprised peripheral blood mononuclear cells (PBMCs), obtained before the second cycle of nivolumab. The receptors originated from a human donor with classical Hodgkin lymphoma. The CDR3 runs from the conserved cysteine through the conserved F or W. D genes are given only for firm matches. Part of the rows lack a size; the others show once, few, many or a class for expanded clones.

v_gene	d_gene	j_gene	abundance	CDR3nt	CDR3aa
TRBV6-5	-	TRBJ2-7	many	TGTGCCACTACACAGGGCTACGAGCAGTACTTC	CATTQGYEQYF
TRBV6-4	-	TRBJ1-1	-	TGTGCCAGCAGTGTATCAATTAACACTGAAGCTTTCTTT	CASSVSINTEAFF
TRBV10-3	-	TRBJ1-2	-	TGTGCCATCAGCGGGGGTCGCGATGGCTACACCTTC	CAISGGRDGYTF
TRBV4-1	-	TRBJ1-4	-	TGCGCCAGCATGCGGACAGATGAAAAACTGTTTTTT	CASMRTDEKLFF
TRBV10-3	TRBD2	TRBJ2-3	once	TGTGCCATCAGTGTTAGCGGGGGGCGGGATACGCAGTATTTT	CAISVSGGRDTQYF
TRBV30	TRBD2	TRBJ2-7	-	TGTGCCTGGAGACCGACCGCACTAGCGTCGAACTACGAGCAGTACTTC	CAWRPTALASNYEQYF
TRBV7-8	TRBD1	TRBJ2-7	-	TGTGCCAGCAGCTTGCTTGTCCGGGACAGGGGACCTGGGGCCTTCTACGAGCAGTACTTC	CASSLLVRDRGPGAFYEQYF
TRBV7-6	-	TRBJ2-2	-	TGTGCCAGCAGCCCGGGCCAGGGGAGTGGCGGGGAGCTGTTTTTT	CASSPGQGSGGELFF
TRBV28	-	TRBJ2-7	-	TGTGCCAGCAGTTTATTGGGAGAGCAGTACTTC	CASSLLGEQYF
TRBV12-5	-	TRBJ2-7	-	TGTGCTAGTGGTTTAGTGGCTGGTCGGCTAGCCCACGAGCAGTACTTC	CASGLVAGRLAHEQYF
TRBV6-1	-	TRBJ1-5	once	TGTGCCAGCGATAGACAGGTCAATCAGCCCCAGCATTTT	CASDRQVNQPQHF
TRBV7-2	-	TRBJ1-3	-	TGTGCCAGCAGAGGGACCACGGGAGGAAACACCATATATTTT	CASRGTTGGNTIYF
TRBV5-6	-	TRBJ2-7	-	TGTGCCAGCAGCTCGGGGACGGTGAACTACGAGCAGTACTTC	CASSSGTVNYEQYF
TRBV7-2	TRBD1	TRBJ2-7	few	TGTGCCAGCAGCCCCGCCGCGGGACAGGGTCTCTACGAGCAGTACTTC	CASSPAAGQGLYEQYF
TRBV2	-	TRBJ2-5	few	TGTGCCAGCAGTGATGAAGAGACCCAGTACTTC	CASSDEETQYF
TRBV2	TRBD2	TRBJ2-1	-	TGTGCCAGCAGTGCTCTAGCGGGAGGCGGGGAGCAGTTCTTC	CASSALAGGGEQFF
TRBV19	TRBD1	TRBJ2-7	-	TGTGCCAGTAGTAAGGGGGGACAGGGCGTCCGCGAGCAGTACTTC	CASSKGGQGVREQYF
TRBV6-6	-	TRBJ1-3	few	TGTGCCAGCAAGTCCGGCAACTCTGGAAACACCATATATTTT	CASKSGNSGNTIYF
TRBV4-3	-	TRBJ1-5	-	TGCGCCAGCAGCCAAGATTCCAAGGGGAATCAGCCCCAGCATTTT	CASSQDSKGNQPQHF
TRBV10-3	-	TRBJ2-5	-	TGTGCCATCAGTGATAACCAAGAGACCCAGTACTTC	CAISDNQETQYF
TRBV5-6	-	TRBJ2-7	once	TGTGCCAGCAAGATGCGGGGAATCTACGAGCAGTACTTC	CASKMRGIYEQYF
TRBV7-9	TRBD1	TRBJ1-1	-	TGTGCCAGCAGCTTGGGGACAGGGGATGTTGAAGCTTTCTTT	CASSLGTGDVEAFF
TRBV5-4	TRBD1	TRBJ1-5	-	TGTGCCAGCAGCCGACAGGGGTCTCAGCCCCAGCATTTT	CASSRQGSQPQHF
TRBV9	TRBD1	TRBJ1-2	-	TGTGCCAGCAGCGTAGCTGGGACAGGGGCGGGCGGCTACACCTTC	CASSVAGTGAGGYTF
TRBV7-9	TRBD2	TRBJ2-1	once	TGTGCCAGCAGCCCTATGAGCGGGAGGGCCTGGCTCTTC	CASSPMSGRAWLF
TRBV11-2	TRBD2	TRBJ2-7	-	TGTGCCAGCAGCTTAGTCCTAGCGGGCGGCTCCTACGAGCAGTACTTC	CASSLVLAGGSYEQYF
TRBV30	-	TRBJ2-1	-	TGTGCCTGGAAAAGGGACCTTTACAATGAGCAGTTCTTC	CAWKRDLYNEQFF
TRBV30	TRBD2	TRBJ2-1	once	TGTGCCTGGAGTCAGACTAGCGGGAGCCGATATGAGCAGTTCTTC	CAWSQTSGSRYEQFF
TRBV25-1	-	TRBJ1-1	-	TGTGCCAGCAGTGAAAGAGTATCGGTGTTCTTT	CASSERVSVFF
TRBV11-3	TRBD2	TRBJ2-1	-	TGTGCCAGCAGCTCGGGGGTCACTAGCGGGAGGGGAAATGAGCAGTTCTTC	CASSSGVTSGRGNEQFF
TRBV6-6	TRBD1	TRBJ1-2	-	TGTGCCAGCAGTTACGAGACAGGGGTCGGCTACACCTTC	CASSYETGVGYTF
TRBV5-6	TRBD1	TRBJ2-7	-	TGTGCCAGCAGCTGGGACAGGGTGGGCGAGCAGTACTTC	CASSWDRVGEQYF
TRBV10-3	-	TRBJ2-1	-	TGTGCCATCAGTGAGCGTGGGGGAGAAACCTACAATGAGCAGTTCTTC	CAISERGGETYNEQFF
TRBV11-2	TRBD1	TRBJ1-1	-	TGTGCCAGCAGCCCCGAAGGGACAGCTCATGGGGCTTTCTTT	CASSPEGTAHGAFF
TRBV21-1	-	TRBJ2-5	-	TGTGCCAGCACCGAACCGGGACAGGGTAGCGCGGAGACCCAGTACTTC	CASTEPGQGSAETQYF
TRBV19	TRBD1	TRBJ2-5	-	TGTGCCAGTAGTATGGGACAGGGAACGGGGGAGCAGTACTTC	CASSMGQGTGEQYF